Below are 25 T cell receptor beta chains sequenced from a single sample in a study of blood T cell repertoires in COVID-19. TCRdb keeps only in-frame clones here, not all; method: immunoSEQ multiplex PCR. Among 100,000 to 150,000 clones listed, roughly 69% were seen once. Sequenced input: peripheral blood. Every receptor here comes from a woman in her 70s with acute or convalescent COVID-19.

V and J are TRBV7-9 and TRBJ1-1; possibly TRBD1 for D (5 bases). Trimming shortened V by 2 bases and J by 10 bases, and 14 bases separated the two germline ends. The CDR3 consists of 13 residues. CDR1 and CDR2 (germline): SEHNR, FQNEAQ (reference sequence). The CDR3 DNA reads TGTGCCAGCAGCTTAACGGAGGGGTTGGTAGCTTTCTTT. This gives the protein CASSLTEGLVAFF. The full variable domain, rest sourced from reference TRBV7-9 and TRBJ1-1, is DTGVSQNPRHKITKRGQNVTFRCDPISEHNRLYWYRQTLGQGPEFLTYFQNEAQLEKSRLLSDRFSAERPKGSFSTLEIQRTEQGDSAMYLCASSLTEGLVAFFGQGTRLTVV.

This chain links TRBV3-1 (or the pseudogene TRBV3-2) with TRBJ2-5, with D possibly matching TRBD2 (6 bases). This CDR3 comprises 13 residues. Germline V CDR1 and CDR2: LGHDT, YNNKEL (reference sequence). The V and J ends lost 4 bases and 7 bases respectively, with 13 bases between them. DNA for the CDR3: TGTGCCAGCAGCCCGGAGGGCGTTGGGACCCAGTACTTC. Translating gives CASSPEGVGTQYF.

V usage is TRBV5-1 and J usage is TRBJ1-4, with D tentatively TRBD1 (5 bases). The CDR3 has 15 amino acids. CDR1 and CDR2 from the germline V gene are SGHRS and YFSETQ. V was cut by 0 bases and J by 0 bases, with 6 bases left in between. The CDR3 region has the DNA TGCGCCAGCAGCTTGGGCAGGGCAACTAATGAAAAACTGTTTTTT. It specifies CASSLGRATNEKLFF.

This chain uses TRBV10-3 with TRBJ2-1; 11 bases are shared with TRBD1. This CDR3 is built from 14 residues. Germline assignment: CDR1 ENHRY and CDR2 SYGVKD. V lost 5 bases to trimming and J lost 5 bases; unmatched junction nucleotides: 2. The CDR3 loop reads CAISWDRGNNEQFF. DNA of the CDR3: TGTGCCATCAGTTGGGACAGGGGGAACAATGAGCAGTTCTTC.

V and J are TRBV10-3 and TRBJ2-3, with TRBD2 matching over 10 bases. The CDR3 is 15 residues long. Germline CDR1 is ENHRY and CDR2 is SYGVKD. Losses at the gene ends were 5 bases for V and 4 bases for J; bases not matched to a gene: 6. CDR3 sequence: CAISPSGSIADTQYF. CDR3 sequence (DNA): TGTGCCATCAGTCCTAGCGGGAGTATCGCAGATACGCAGTATTTT.

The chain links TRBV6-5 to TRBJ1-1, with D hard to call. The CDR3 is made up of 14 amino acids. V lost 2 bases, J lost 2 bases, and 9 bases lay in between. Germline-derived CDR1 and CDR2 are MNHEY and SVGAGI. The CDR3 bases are TGTGCCAGCAGTTACAAGGCGGGAAACACTGAAGCTTTCTTT. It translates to CASSYKAGNTEAFF.

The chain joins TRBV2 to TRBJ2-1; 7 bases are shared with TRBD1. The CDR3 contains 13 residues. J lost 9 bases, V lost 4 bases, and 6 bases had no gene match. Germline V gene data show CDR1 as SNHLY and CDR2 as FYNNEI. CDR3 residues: CASSADRVTEQFF. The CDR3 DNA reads TGTGCCAGCAGTGCTGACAGGGTGACTGAGCAGTTCTTC.

The CDR3 nucleotides read TGTGCTAGTGGTCCGCGGACAGGGGACACCGGGGAGCTGTTTTTT. Its translation is CASGPRTGDTGELFF. The chain uses TRBV12-5 and TRBJ2-2; 9 positions match TRBD1. This CDR3 has 15 amino acids. The trim removed 5 bases at V and 3 bases at J, leaving 4 bases unmatched. Germline V lookup: CDR1 LGHNT, CDR2 FRNRAP.

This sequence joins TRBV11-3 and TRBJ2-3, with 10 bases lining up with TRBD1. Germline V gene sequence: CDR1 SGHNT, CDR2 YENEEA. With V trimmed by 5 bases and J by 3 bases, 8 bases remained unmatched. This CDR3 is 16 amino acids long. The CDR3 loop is CASSPTRTGGTDTQYF. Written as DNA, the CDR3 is TGTGCCAGCAGCCCTACTAGGACAGGGGGGACAGATACGCAGTATTTT.

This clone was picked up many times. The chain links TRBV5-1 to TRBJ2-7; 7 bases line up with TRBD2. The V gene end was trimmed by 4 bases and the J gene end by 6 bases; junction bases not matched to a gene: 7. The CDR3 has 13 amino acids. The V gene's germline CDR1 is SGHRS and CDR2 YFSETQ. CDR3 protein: CASSPLRGSEQYF. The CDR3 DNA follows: TGCGCCAGCAGCCCATTGCGGGGGTCCGAGCAGTACTTC.

CDR3 region: CASSALIARTEAFF. For the CDR3, the DNA is TGTGCCAGCAGCGCGCTGATAGCCCGCACTGAAGCTTTCTTT. This chain uses TRBV7-2 with TRBJ1-1; the D is unclear. The V gene lost 5 bases and the J gene lost 4 bases, with 14 bases spanning the gap. The CDR3 spans 14 residues. CDR1 and CDR2 from the germline V gene are SGHTA and FQGNSA.

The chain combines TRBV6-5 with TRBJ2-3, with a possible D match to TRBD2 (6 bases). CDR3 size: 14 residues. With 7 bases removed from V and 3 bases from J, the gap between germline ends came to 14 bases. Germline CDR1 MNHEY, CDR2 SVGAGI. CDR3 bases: TGTGCCAGCACCATTGCCGGGGGAACAGATACGCAGTATTTT. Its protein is CASTIAGGTDTQYF.

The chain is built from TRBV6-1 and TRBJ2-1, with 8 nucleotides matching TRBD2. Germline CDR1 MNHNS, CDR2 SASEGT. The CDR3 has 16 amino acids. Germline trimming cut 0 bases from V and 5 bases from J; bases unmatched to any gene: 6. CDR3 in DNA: TGTGCCAGCAGTGAAGCGCGGGGGGTCACCCACAATGAGCAGTTCTTC. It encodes CASSEARGVTHNEQFF.

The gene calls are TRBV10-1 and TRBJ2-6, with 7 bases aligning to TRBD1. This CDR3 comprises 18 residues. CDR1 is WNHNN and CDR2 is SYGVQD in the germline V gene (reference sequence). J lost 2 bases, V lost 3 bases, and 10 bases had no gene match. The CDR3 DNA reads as TGCGCCAGCAGTGAATGGGCAGGGGGTACTGCTGGGGCCAACGTCCTGACTTTC. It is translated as CASSEWAGGTAGANVLTF.

CDR3 in amino acids: CASSSGTSGPRDTQYF. CDR3 bases: TGTGCCAGCAGCTCCGGGACTAGCGGACCCAGGGATACGCAGTATTTT. The chain employs TRBV5-5 and TRBJ2-3, with TRBD2 matching 11 bases. The trim removed 3 bases at V and 6 bases at J, leaving 9 bases unmatched. Per germline, CDR1 SGHKS and CDR2 YYEKEE (reference sequence). The CDR3 is 16 residues long.

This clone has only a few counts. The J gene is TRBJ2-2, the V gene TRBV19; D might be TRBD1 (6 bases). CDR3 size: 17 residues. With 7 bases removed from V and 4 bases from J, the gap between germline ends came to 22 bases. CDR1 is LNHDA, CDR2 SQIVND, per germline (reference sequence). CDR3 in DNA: TGTGCCAGTATATCCCCCCCAGGGGTTACCTCCACCGGGGAGCTGTTTTTT. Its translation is CASISPPGVTSTGELFF. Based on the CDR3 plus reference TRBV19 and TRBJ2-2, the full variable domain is DGGITQSPKYLFRKEGQNVTLSCEQNLNHDAMYWYRQDPGQGLRLIYYSQIVNDFQKGDIAEGYSVSREKKESFPLTVTSAQKNPTAFYLCASISPPGVTSTGELFFGEGSRLTVL.

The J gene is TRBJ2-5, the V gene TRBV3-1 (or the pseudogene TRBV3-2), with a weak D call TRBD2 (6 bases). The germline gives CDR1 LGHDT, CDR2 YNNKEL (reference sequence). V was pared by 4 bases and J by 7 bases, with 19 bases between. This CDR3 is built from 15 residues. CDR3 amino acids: CASSPRGGATRTQYF. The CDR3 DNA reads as TGTGCCAGCAGCCCTCGTGGAGGGGCCACGCGGACCCAGTACTTC.

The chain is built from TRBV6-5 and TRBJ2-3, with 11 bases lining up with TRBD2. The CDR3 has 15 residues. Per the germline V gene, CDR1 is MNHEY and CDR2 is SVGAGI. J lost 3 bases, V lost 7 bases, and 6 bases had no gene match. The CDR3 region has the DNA TGTGCCAGCACTAGGCTAGCGGGAGGAACAGATACGCAGTATTTT. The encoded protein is CASTRLAGGTDTQYF.

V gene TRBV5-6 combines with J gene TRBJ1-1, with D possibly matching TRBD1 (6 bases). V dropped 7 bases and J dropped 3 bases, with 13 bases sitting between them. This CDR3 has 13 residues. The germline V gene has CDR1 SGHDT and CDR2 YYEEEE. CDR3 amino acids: CASEGVSDTEAFF. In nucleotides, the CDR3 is TGTGCCAGCGAGGGGGTGTCAGACACTGAAGCTTTCTTT.

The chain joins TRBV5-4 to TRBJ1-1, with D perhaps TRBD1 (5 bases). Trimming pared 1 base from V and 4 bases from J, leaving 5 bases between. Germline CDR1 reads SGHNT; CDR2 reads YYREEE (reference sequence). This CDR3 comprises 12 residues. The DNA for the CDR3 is TGTGCCAGCAGCTTGCAGGGCACTGAAGCTTTCTTT. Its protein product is CASSLQGTEAFF.

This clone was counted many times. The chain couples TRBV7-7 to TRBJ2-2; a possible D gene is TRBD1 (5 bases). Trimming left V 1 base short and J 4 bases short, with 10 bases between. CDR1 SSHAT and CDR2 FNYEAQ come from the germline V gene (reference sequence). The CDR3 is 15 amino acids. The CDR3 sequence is CASSLEGQVTGELFF. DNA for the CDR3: TGTGCCAGCAGCTTAGAGGGGCAGGTCACCGGGGAGCTGTTTTTT.

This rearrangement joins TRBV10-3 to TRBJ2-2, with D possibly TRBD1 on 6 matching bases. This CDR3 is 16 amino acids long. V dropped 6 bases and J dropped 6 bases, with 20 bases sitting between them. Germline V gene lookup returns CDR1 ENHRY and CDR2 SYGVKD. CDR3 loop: CAIRSYFGQLPGELFF. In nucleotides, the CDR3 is TGTGCCATCAGATCGTATTTTGGACAGCTCCCCGGGGAGCTGTTTTTT.

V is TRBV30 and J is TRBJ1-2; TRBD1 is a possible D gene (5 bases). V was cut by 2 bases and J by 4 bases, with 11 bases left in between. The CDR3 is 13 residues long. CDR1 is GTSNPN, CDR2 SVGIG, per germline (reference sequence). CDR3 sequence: CAWSPGPGYGYTF. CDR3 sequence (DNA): TGTGCCTGGAGTCCAGGGCCTGGCTATGGCTACACCTTC.

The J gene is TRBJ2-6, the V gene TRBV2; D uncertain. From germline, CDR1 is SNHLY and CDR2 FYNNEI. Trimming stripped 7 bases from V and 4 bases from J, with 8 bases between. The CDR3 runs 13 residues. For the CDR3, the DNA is TGTGCCAGCAATTTCCAGGGGGCCAACGTCCTGACTTTC. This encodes CASNFQGANVLTF.

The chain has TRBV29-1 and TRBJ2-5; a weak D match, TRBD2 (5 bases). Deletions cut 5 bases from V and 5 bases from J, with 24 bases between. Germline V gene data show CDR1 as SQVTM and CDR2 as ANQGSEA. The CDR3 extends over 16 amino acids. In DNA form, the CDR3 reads TGCAGCGTTAAACGGGCCCTCTCCGGGGTCGGGGAGACCCAGTACTTC. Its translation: CSVKRALSGVGETQYF.